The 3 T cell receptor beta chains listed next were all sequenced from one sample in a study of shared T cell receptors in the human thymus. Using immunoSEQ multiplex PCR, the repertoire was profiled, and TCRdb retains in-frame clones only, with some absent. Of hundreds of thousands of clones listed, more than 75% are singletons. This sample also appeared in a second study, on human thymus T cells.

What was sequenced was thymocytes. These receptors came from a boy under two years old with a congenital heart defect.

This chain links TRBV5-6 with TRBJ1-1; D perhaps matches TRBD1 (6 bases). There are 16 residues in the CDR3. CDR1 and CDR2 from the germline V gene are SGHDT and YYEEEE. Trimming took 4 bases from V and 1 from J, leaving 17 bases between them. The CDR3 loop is CASSPGGGRTNTEAFF. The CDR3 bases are TGTGCCAGCAGCCCCGGGGGGGGGCGGACGAACACTGAAGCTTTCTTT.

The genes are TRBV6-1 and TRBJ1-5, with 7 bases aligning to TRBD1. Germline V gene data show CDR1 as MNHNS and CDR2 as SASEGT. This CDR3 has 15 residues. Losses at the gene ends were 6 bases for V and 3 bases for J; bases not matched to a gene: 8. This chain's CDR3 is CASRPDRALNQPQHF. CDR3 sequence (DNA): TGTGCCAGCAGGCCTGACAGGGCTCTCAATCAGCCCCAGCATTTT.

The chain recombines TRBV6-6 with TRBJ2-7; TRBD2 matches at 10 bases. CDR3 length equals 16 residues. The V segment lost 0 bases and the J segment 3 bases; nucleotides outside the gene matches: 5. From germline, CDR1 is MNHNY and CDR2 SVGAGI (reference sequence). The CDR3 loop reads CASSYSRLAGVYEQYF. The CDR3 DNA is TGTGCCAGCAGTTACTCGAGGCTAGCGGGAGTCTACGAGCAGTACTTC.